This T cell receptor beta chain was observed in a study of monozygotic twins with inflammatory bowel disease. TCRdb re-called the 5' RACE reads and catalogs CDR3 proteins one per entry, DNA excluded. The repertoire table contains 160,000 or so distinct CDR3 sequences. The germline gives CDR1 SNHLY, CDR2 FYNNEI. This CDR3 region has 13 residues. The clonotype was recovered from a human donor with ulcerative colitis or Crohn's disease, or a healthy co-twin of an affected twin (not recorded which). The chain joins TRBV2 to TRBJ1-2; there is no DNA to check the TCRdb D call of TRBD1. The source material was blood. The CDR3 sequence: CASGGQGWPGYTF.